This T cell receptor (beta chain) comes out of a study of blood T cell repertoires in COVID-19. About the research overall: COVID-19 samples collected from the United States, Italy and Spain covered acute and convalescent phases. PBMCs, B-cell-depleted T cells, or T cells were the source of the cDNA or gDNA that made up the material.

The germline V gene encodes CDR1 SGHTA and CDR2 FQGNSA. The V and J ends lost 1 base and 7 bases, in that order; junction bases with no gene match: 4. The CDR3 is made up of 14 amino acids. Authors' data handling: Counts of nucleated cells, estimated from reference gene primer amplification, were obtained. Profiled with immunoSEQ multiplex PCR; TCRdb holds only in-frame clones, not every one. That table gives V, J and clone size, and the DNA gave D and trimming. The sample contains approximately 250,000 clones, 86% of which appear only once. Followed longitudinally, the Seattle patients had been enrolled during active infection.

The V and J genes are TRBV7-2 and TRBJ2-1, with TRBD2 matching over 7 bases. The sequence was collected from a woman aged 80 or over with COVID-19, enrolled during active disease. Sequencing was carried out using peripheral blood. CDR3 sequence: CASSLVGGRNEQFF. In DNA, the CDR3 is TGTGCCAGCAGCTTAGTTGGCGGGAGAAATGAGCAGTTCTTC.